A single TCR beta chain is shown here with its context. From 5'RACE with constant-segment primers came TCR alpha and TCR beta cDNA libraries that carried sample barcodes and UMIs. TCRdb ran MiXCR on the 5' RACE reads and lists one entry per CDR3 protein. The table includes around 500,000 distinct CDR3 sequences, 15% to 20% detected once. This record belongs to a study of T-cell memory formation after mild COVID-19. The J segment lost 12 bases and the V segment lost 6 bases, leaving 14 bases of the junction unmatched. The CDR3 runs 14 residues. CDR1 is MDHEN, CDR2 SYDVKM, per germline. The material sequenced was PBMCs or a T cell subset sorted from them (not recorded which). This sequence joins TRBV28 and TRBJ1-2, with 9 nucleotides matching TRBD1. The sequence was obtained from an adult woman who had mild COVID-19 (a few samples of this study predate the infection). Cell type and time point are not known. The CDR3 region is CASSFIPGQGSDTF. DNA for the CDR3: TGTGCCAGCAGCTTCATACCGGGACAGGGTTCGGACACCTTC.